The 23 T cell receptor beta chains given below trace back to one sample, sequenced in a study of shared clonotypes between healthy human individuals. Generated by immunoSEQ multiplex PCR, the TCRdb table keeps only in-frame clones and is missing some. The data hold roughly 2 million clones, with approximately 95% observed a single time. In the naive CD8 group, cells lacked CD45RO and were positively selected for CCR7, so terminally differentiated effector memory CD45RA+ cells were left out. Material for sequencing was naive CD8+ T cells sorted from blood. The receptor source for this set is a man aged 18-30 years in good health.

The chain uses TRBV4-3 and TRBJ1-2; D gene ambiguous. V gave up 4 bases and J gave up 1 base, with 10 bases separating them. The CDR3 totals 14 residues. Germline V CDR1 and CDR2: LGHNA, YSLEER. CDR3 nucleotides: TGCGCCAGCAGCCCCTCAAAAGTTAACTATGGCTACACCTTC. Protein product: CASSPSKVNYGYTF.

This sequence joins TRBV30 and TRBJ2-3; 10 positions match TRBD2. This CDR3 spans 14 amino acids. V dropped 3 bases and J dropped 5; count of bases not matched to a gene: 5. CDR1 and CDR2 from the germline V gene are GTSNPN and SVGIG (reference sequence). The CDR3 here is CAWRIAGGLDTQYF. In DNA, the CDR3 is TGTGCCTGGAGAATAGCGGGGGGCCTAGATACGCAGTATTTT.

The chain uses TRBV7-9 and TRBJ2-1, with TRBD2 as a possible D gene (6 bases). This CDR3 contains 14 residues. The V end lost 2 bases, the J end lost 7 bases, and 12 bases lay between the germline ends. Germline loops: CDR1 SEHNR, CDR2 FQNEAQ (reference sequence). CDR3 residues: CASSLSAGRNEQFF. DNA for the CDR3: TGTGCCAGCAGCTTAAGTGCGGGGCGGAATGAGCAGTTCTTC.

The V and J genes are TRBV7-8 and TRBJ1-1, with a possible D match to TRBD1 (5 bases). The germline V gene has CDR1 SGHVS and CDR2 FQNEAQ. CDR3 length: 13 residues. The germline V and J ends were trimmed by 3 bases and 5 bases, with 10 bases remaining between them. The CDR3 loop reads CASSFSGETEAFF. The DNA of the CDR3 is TGTGCCAGCAGCTTCTCGGGGGAGACTGAAGCTTTCTTT.

This chain links TRBV19 with TRBJ2-5; no clear D. CDR3 size: 17 residues. Germline CDR1 and CDR2: LNHDA and SQIVND (reference sequence). The V end lost 3 bases, the J end lost 2 bases, and 19 bases lay between the germline ends. The CDR3 DNA reads as TGTGCCAGTAGTATCGCTGACCGGATTTGGGTTCAAGAGACCCAGTACTTC. It translates to CASSIADRIWVQETQYF.

The chain is built from TRBV30 and TRBJ2-3; 7 bases line up with TRBD2. With V trimmed by 2 bases and J by 6 bases, 5 bases remained unmatched. The CDR3 has 13 residues. The germline CDR1 and CDR2 sequences are GTSNPN and SVGIG (reference sequence). CDR3 in DNA: TGTGCCTGGAGTAGCGGGGCCCGGGATACGCAGTATTTT. Its protein is CAWSSGARDTQYF.

The V gene is TRBV7-8, the J gene TRBJ2-7; D is unresolved. V lost 5 bases and J lost 5, with 7 bases in between. This CDR3 has 11 amino acids. Germline V gives CDR1 SGHVS, CDR2 FQNEAQ. The CDR3 sequence: CASSAKDEQYF. In DNA, the CDR3 is TGTGCCAGCAGCGCTAAAGACGAGCAGTACTTC.

Comments on this clone: At the DNA level, this CDR3 is encoded by other sequences in the same sample as well. V is TRBV6-1 and J is TRBJ2-7; TRBD1 or TRBD2 may be the D gene (5 bases each). Trimming removed 6 bases from V and 2 bases from J, with 11 bases in between. The CDR3 length is 13 residues. Germline CDR1 is MNHNS and CDR2 is SASEGT. CDR3 amino acids: CASSPRGTYEQYF. The CDR3 DNA follows: TGTGCCAGCAGCCCCCGGGGCACCTACGAGCAGTACTTC.

This sequence joins TRBV7-2 and TRBJ2-3; D not resolved. V lost 5 bases and J lost 4, with 7 bases in between. Looked up from germline, CDR1 is SGHTA and CDR2 is FQGNSA. The CDR3 consists of 12 residues. Here the CDR3 reads CASSKDPDTQYF. As DNA, the CDR3 is TGTGCCAGCAGCAAAGACCCAGATACGCAGTATTTT.

The chain links TRBV25-1 to TRBJ1-3; no clear D. Deletions cut 2 bases from V and 0 bases from J, with 8 bases between. The CDR3 covers 15 residues. In germline, CDR1 is MGHDK, CDR2 SYGVNS. The CDR3 nucleotides are TGTGCCAGCAGTGAACAAGGGTACTCTGGAAACACCATATATTTT. It encodes CASSEQGYSGNTIYF.

This sequence joins TRBV6-1 and TRBJ2-7; 8 bases are shared with TRBD1. Per the germline V gene, CDR1 is MNHNS and CDR2 is SASEGT. This CDR3 has 17 amino acids. V lost 1 base, J lost 5 bases, and 13 bases stayed unmatched. The DNA for the CDR3 is TGTGCCAGCAGTGAAGGTCCCGGCGGACAGGGATTCCACGAGCAGTACTTC. It translates to CASSEGPGGQGFHEQYF.

The CDR3 DNA reads as TGTGCCAGCAGCTTAGTAGGGGTCCGTACAGATACGCAGTATTTT. This gives the protein CASSLVGVRTDTQYF. The chain couples TRBV7-9 to TRBJ2-3, with a possible D match to TRBD1 (5 bases). The germline gives CDR1 SEHNR, CDR2 FQNEAQ (reference sequence). The CDR3 contains 15 residues. V lost 1 base and J lost 3, with 11 bases in between.

The table lists this clone with a few counts. The chain employs TRBV7-2 and TRBJ2-3; no firm D call. Germline V lookup: CDR1 SGHTA, CDR2 FQGNSA. CDR3 length: 12 residues. Trimming took off 2 bases at V and 4 bases at J, with 4 bases between the two ends. The CDR3 sequence is CASSLRPDTQYF. The CDR3 nucleotides read TGTGCCAGCAGCTTACGCCCAGATACGCAGTATTTT.

This clone was seen once. The chain combines TRBV15 with TRBJ2-1, with TRBD2 matching 8 bases. Trimming cost V 0 bases and J 2 bases; bases outside gene matches: 6. Per the germline V gene, CDR1 is LNHNV and CDR2 is YYDKDF (reference sequence). The CDR3 has 17 amino acids. For the CDR3, the DNA is TGTGCCACCAGCAGAGATGATTATAGCGGGACCTACAATGAGCAGTTCTTC. It encodes CATSRDDYSGTYNEQFF.

The V gene is TRBV4-1, the J gene TRBJ1-5, with D unclear. V lost 1 base and J lost 4, with 11 bases in between. CDR1 MGHRA and CDR2 YSYEKL come from the germline V gene. The CDR3 extends over 15 amino acids. CDR3 in DNA: TGCGCCAGCAGCCAAGTCATTAGAGGGAATCAGCCCCAGCATTTT. As protein: CASSQVIRGNQPQHF.

With respect to this clone: This specimen includes other DNA sequences encoding the same CDR3. V usage is TRBV6-6 and J usage is TRBJ2-1; D gene unclear. Trimming removed 2 bases from V and 7 bases from J, with 6 bases in between. The CDR3 has 12 residues. Germline V CDR1 and CDR2: MNHNY, SVGAGI (reference sequence). The CDR3 DNA reads TGTGCCAGCAGTTACGTCAGAAATGAGCAGTTCTTC. Translating it yields CASSYVRNEQFF.

This chain connects TRBV5-4 to TRBJ1-3; TRBD1 matches at 10 bases. The CDR3 spans 16 residues. After removal of 0 bases from V and 2 bases from J, the junction contained 2 bases not matched to a gene. Germline V lookup: CDR1 SGHNT, CDR2 YYREEE (reference sequence). CDR3 protein: CASSLADRGPGNTIYF. The CDR3 region has the DNA TGTGCCAGCAGCTTGGCCGACAGGGGGCCTGGAAACACCATATATTTT.

CDR3 sequence (DNA): TGTGCCAGCAGCTTAAATCGAGGTGAAGCTTTCTTT. Protein sequence: CASSLNRGEAFF. The gene calls are TRBV7-9 and TRBJ1-1; D gene ambiguous. Germline loops: CDR1 SEHNR, CDR2 FQNEAQ (reference sequence). The CDR3 has 12 residues. The V end was cut by 2 bases, the J end by 7 bases, with 8 bases between. The full variable domain, completed using reference TRBV7-9 and TRBJ1-1, is DTGVSQNPRHKITKRGQNVTFRCDPISEHNRLYWYRQTLGQGPEFLTYFQNEAQLEKSRLLSDRFSAERPKGSFSTLEIQRTEQGDSAMYLCASSLNRGEAFFGQGTRLTVV.

The CDR3 loop reads CASSPPRASNTEAFF. CDR3 sequence (DNA): TGTGCCAGCAGCCCTCCGCGGGCCTCGAACACTGAAGCTTTCTTT. The rearrangement links TRBV7-9 to TRBJ1-1; no clear D gene. The CDR3 is 15 residues long. Germline V gene data show CDR1 as SEHNR and CDR2 as FQNEAQ (reference sequence). The V end was cut by 5 bases, the J end by 1 base, with 14 bases between. Full variable domain (rest looked up from reference TRBV7-9 and TRBJ1-1): DTGVSQNPRHKITKRGQNVTFRCDPISEHNRLYWYRQTLGQGPEFLTYFQNEAQLEKSRLLSDRFSAERPKGSFSTLEIQRTEQGDSAMYLCASSPPRASNTEAFFGQGTRLTVV.

This chain uses TRBV7-6 with TRBJ1-6, with D possibly matching TRBD1 (5 bases). CDR3 length: 15 amino acids. Per germline, CDR1 SGHVS and CDR2 FNYEAQ. V was shortened by 5 bases and J by 7 bases, with 15 bases between the two germline ends. The CDR3 DNA is TGTGCCAGCAGCACTGGGGCATCAGGGAATTCACCCCTCCACTTT. This gives the protein CASSTGASGNSPLHF.

This chain joins TRBV4-3 and TRBJ1-6; D possibly corresponds to TRBD1 (6 bases). Trimming took off 0 bases at V and 4 bases at J, with 10 bases between the two ends. Germline loops: CDR1 LGHNA, CDR2 YSLEER. This CDR3 spans 16 amino acids. The chain's CDR3 is CASSQDWDMYNSPLHF. Here the CDR3 DNA reads TGCGCCAGCAGCCAAGATTGGGACATGTATAATTCACCCCTCCACTTT.

The V and J genes are TRBV27 and TRBJ1-2, with TRBD1 matching 8 bases. Germline lookup yields CDR1 MNHEY and CDR2 SMNVEV (reference sequence). Unmatched junction bases numbered 13, after V lost 5 bases and J lost 8 bases. The CDR3 has 15 amino acids. The CDR3 coding sequence is TGTGCCAGCAGTACGGGGACAGGTGAGGTTCTGGGCTACACCTTC. Its translation is CASSTGTGEVLGYTF.

This sequence joins TRBV4-3 and TRBJ1-5; D gene uncertain. The germline gives CDR1 LGHNA, CDR2 YSLEER. V lost 1 base, J lost 7 bases, and 11 bases lay in between. The CDR3 has 14 amino acids. The CDR3 loop is CASSQVEGIQPQHF. The CDR3 coding sequence is TGCGCCAGCAGCCAAGTTGAGGGTATACAGCCCCAGCATTTT.